This T cell receptor beta chain was recorded in a study of beta chain features in type 1 diabetes. Study background: The number of sorted cells examined across all samples was 107,917,701. The study's findings and limits: The naive, central memory and Treg TCRB repertoires showed an apparent similarity that was greater among patients than among healthy donors.

This clone was seen repeatedly, ten times or more. The antigen is unknown. Heparinised blood was drawn once per donor, averaging roughly 110 mL. Trimming cost V 3 bases and J 2 bases, with 14 bases left between them. Germline-derived CDR1 and CDR2 are KGHSH and LQKENI. The CDR3 has 16 residues. Investigators reverse transcribed all isolated RNA, so they sequenced expressed TCRB transcripts. TCRdb's copy holds only in-frame clones and misses some; the assay was immunoSEQ multiplex PCR. This table has more than 140,000 clones, 9% to 10% appearing once. This TCR derives from a woman aged 40 to 50 in good health. Sequences were obtained from central memory CD4+ T cells from blood. The V and J genes are TRBV18 and TRBJ2-1; D call uncertain. The CDR3 DNA follows: TGTGCCAGCTCACCCCGAATCGACGGAGCCTACAATGAGCAGTTCTTC. Residues: CASSPRIDGAYNEQFF.